One and the same sample provided the 32 T cell receptor beta chains below, sequenced in a study of blood T cell repertoires in COVID-19 (dated by TCRdb to 2018 to 2020). The protocol used for the library was the immunoSEQ multiplex PCR assay. In its TCRdb copy, this immuneACCESS table keeps in-frame sequences only and misses some clones. Where compared with another copy, unresolved V genes explain less than half of these, and the others have no known cause. Recorded for this sample are about 12,000 clones; roughly four fifths of them occurred a single time. The ten largest clones take up under 5% of the sample. The sample consisted of peripheral blood. The receptors derive from a woman aged 55-69 years with acute or convalescent COVID-19.

This clone was counted a few times. The chain uses TRBV6-5 and TRBJ2-2; 9 nucleotides match TRBD1. The CDR3 length is 13 residues. Germline lookup yields CDR1 MNHEY and CDR2 SVGAGI. The V segment lost 6 bases and the J segment 6 bases; nucleotides outside the gene matches: 2. The CDR3 DNA reads TGTGCCAGCAGGGGACAGGGACCCGGGGAGCTGTTTTTT. Amino acids: CASRGQGPGELFF.

The V call is TRBV11-2, the J call TRBJ2-7, with a possible D match to TRBD2 (6 bases). CDR3 length: 14 amino acids. Trimming removed 5 bases from V and 2 bases from J, with 13 bases in between. Germline assignment: CDR1 SGHAT and CDR2 FQNNGV. This CDR3 is CASSMGLTTYEQYF. CDR3 nucleotide sequence: TGTGCCAGCAGCATGGGACTTACGACCTACGAGCAGTACTTC. Full variable domain (rest looked up from reference TRBV11-2 and TRBJ2-7): EAGVAQSPRYKIIEKRQSVAFWCNPISGHATLYWYQQILGQGPKLLIQFQNNGVVDDSQLPKDRFSAERLKGVDSTLKIQPAKLEDSAVYLCASSMGLTTYEQYFGPGTRLTVT.

This chain joins TRBV19 and TRBJ2-4; weak D call: TRBD2 (5 bases). Germline V gene lookup returns CDR1 LNHDA and CDR2 SQIVND (reference sequence). V gave up 2 bases and J gave up 1 base, with 15 bases separating them. The CDR3 extends over 17 amino acids. The CDR3 DNA reads TGTGCCAGTAGTATAAGGTCTAGGTCGGGGGCCAAAAACATTCAGTACTTC. Residues: CASSIRSRSGAKNIQYF.

DNA of the CDR3: TGTGCCAGTAGTCCGGGGACAGGGAGAGACACTGAAGCTTTCTTT. Its protein is CASSPGTGRDTEAFF. The chain is built from TRBV19 and TRBJ1-1; the match to TRBD1 covers 9 bases. The CDR3 extends over 15 amino acids. The J segment lost 3 bases and the V segment lost 5 bases, leaving 7 bases of the junction unmatched. Germline values: CDR1 LNHDA, CDR2 SQIVND (reference sequence).

The rearrangement links TRBV6-5 to TRBJ2-4; no clear D gene. This CDR3 is built from 15 residues. V dropped 11 bases and J dropped 0 bases, with 17 bases sitting between them. Germline CDR1 and CDR2: MNHEY and SVGAGI. CDR3 protein: CASSYGVLAKNIQYF. The DNA of the CDR3 is TGTGCCTCTTCTTATGGTGTACTAGCCAAAAACATTCAGTACTTC.

The genes are TRBV4-1 and TRBJ1-5; D unresolved. Per germline, CDR1 MGHRA and CDR2 YSYEKL. V gave up 4 bases and J gave up 0 bases, with 10 bases separating them. This CDR3 comprises 15 residues. The chain's CDR3 is CASSRVRNSNQPQHF. The DNA of the CDR3 is TGCGCCAGCAGCCGCGTCAGGAATAGCAATCAGCCCCAGCATTTT.

The chain has TRBV27 and TRBJ2-1, with a possible D match to TRBD2 (6 bases). CDR3 length equals 15 residues. The V end lost 4 bases, the J end lost 7 bases, and 17 bases lay between the germline ends. The germline CDR1 and CDR2 sequences are MNHEY and SMNVEV (reference sequence). The CDR3 DNA reads as TGTGCCAGCAGTTGGGCCCGAGGAGGGTGGAATGAGCAGTTCTTC. Encoded protein: CASSWARGGWNEQFF.

The CDR3 DNA reads as TGTGCCAGCAGCCCTCTGGGACTAGCGCCCTACGAGCAGTACTTC. Translation gives CASSPLGLAPYEQYF. V usage is TRBV21-1 and J usage is TRBJ2-7; no DNA check was done on the table's D call, TRBD2. TRBV21-1 is termed a pseudogene. The CDR3 runs to 15 residues.

The rearrangement links TRBV18 to TRBJ1-1; 9 bases fit TRBD1. CDR1 is KGHSH, CDR2 LQKENI, per germline. Germline trimming cut 3 bases from V and 6 bases from J; bases unmatched to any gene: 2. The CDR3 extends over 13 amino acids. In DNA, the CDR3 is TGTGCCAGCTCACCCCGGACAGGGGCTGAAGCTTTCTTT. It encodes CASSPRTGAEAFF.

This CDR3 reads CASTRRTGPNQPQHF. The CDR3 nucleotides are TGTGCCAGCACTAGGAGGACAGGACCCAATCAGCCCCAGCATTTT. The chain combines TRBV6-5 with TRBJ1-5; 7 nucleotides align to TRBD1. CDR3 length: 15 residues. V was clipped by 7 bases and J by 3 bases; unmatched bases: 9. The germline gives CDR1 MNHEY, CDR2 SVGAGI.

The gene calls are TRBV11-3 and TRBJ2-4; no clear D gene. The germline gives CDR1 SGHNT, CDR2 YENEEA. Trimming removed 7 bases at V and 6 bases at J, with 10 bases between. The CDR3 extends over 12 amino acids. CDR3 DNA sequence: TGTGCCAGCAAGGCAGGTGGAAACATTCAGTACTTC. This translates into CASKAGGNIQYF.

J is TRBJ2-2 and V is TRBV6-5; tentative D call: TRBD1 (5 bases). This CDR3 comprises 15 residues. Germline assignment: CDR1 MNHEY and CDR2 SVGAGI. Trimming took off 6 bases at V and 1 base at J, with 12 bases between the two ends. CDR3 protein: CASSSTTVNTGELFF. The CDR3 coding sequence is TGTGCCAGCAGCTCCACGACAGTGAACACCGGGGAGCTGTTTTTT.

This clone was counted between two and nine times. Here the CDR3 DNA reads TGTGCCAGCAGCCTTGGGGGCGCGGAGACCCAGTACTTC. It is translated as CASSLGGAETQYF. This sequence joins TRBV3-1 (or the pseudogene TRBV3-2) and TRBJ2-5, with D possibly TRBD1 on 6 matching bases. The CDR3 extends over 13 amino acids. Per germline, CDR1 LGHDT and CDR2 YNNKEL (reference sequence). The V end lost 4 bases, the J end lost 5 bases, and 11 bases lay between the germline ends.

V is TRBV19 and J is TRBJ2-7, with 11 bases lining up with TRBD1. V was clipped by 3 bases and J by 3 bases; unmatched bases: 4. Germline V gene lookup returns CDR1 LNHDA and CDR2 SQIVND (reference sequence). The CDR3 runs 15 residues. The CDR3 loop is CASSMQGTGGYEQYF. The CDR3 DNA sequence: TGTGCCAGTAGTATGCAAGGGACAGGGGGCTACGAGCAGTACTTC.

The chain links TRBV5-1 to TRBJ2-1; 11 bases agree with TRBD2. The CDR3 length is 14 residues. With 5 bases clipped from V and 2 bases from J, the junction kept 0 bases outside the gene matches. Germline CDR1 reads SGHRS; CDR2 reads YFSETQ. The CDR3 here is CASRTSGAYNEQFF. The CDR3 nucleotides read TGCGCCAGCAGGACTAGCGGGGCCTACAATGAGCAGTTCTTC.

The DNA for the CDR3 is TGTGCCAGCAGTACACAGGGCTACGAGCAGTACTTC. The encoded protein is CASSTQGYEQYF. The chain combines TRBV6-5 with TRBJ2-7; D may be TRBD1 (6 bases). Germline V gene lookup returns CDR1 MNHEY and CDR2 SVGAGI. The CDR3 length is 12 residues. Trimming left V 5 bases short and J 3 bases short, with 8 bases between.

The rearrangement joins TRBV12-5 to TRBJ2-1, with 9 bases lining up with TRBD2. The CDR3 spans 17 residues. V was pared by 4 bases and J by 9 bases, with 16 bases of the junction left unmatched. Germline-derived CDR1 and CDR2 are LGHNT and FRNRAP. CDR3 region: CASGSYGWGTSSTEQFF. The DNA for the CDR3 is TGTGCTAGTGGTTCGTACGGATGGGGGACTAGCAGTACTGAGCAGTTCTTC.

The rearrangement uses TRBV5-1 and TRBJ1-1; D perhaps matches TRBD1 (6 bases). The CDR3 loop spans 13 amino acids. Trimming removed 3 bases from V and 3 bases from J, with 9 bases in between. The V gene's germline CDR1 is SGHRS and CDR2 YFSETQ. This chain's CDR3 is CASSSHRDTEAFF. DNA of the CDR3: TGCGCCAGCAGCTCACACAGGGACACTGAAGCTTTCTTT.

This rearrangement joins TRBV12-3 or TRBV12-4 to TRBJ1-2, with 7 bases lining up with TRBD1. There are 13 residues in the CDR3. V was clipped by 6 bases and J by 7 bases; unmatched bases: 8. The CDR3 nucleotides are TGTGCCAGCAGCCAGTTGACAGGGAGTGGCTACACCTTC. Encoded protein: CASSQLTGSGYTF.

This sequence joins TRBV29-1 and TRBJ2-5; 9 positions match TRBD1. With 6 bases clipped from V and 2 bases from J, the junction kept 7 bases outside the gene matches. From germline, CDR1 is SQVTM and CDR2 ANQGSEA. The CDR3 consists of 14 residues. CDR3 DNA sequence: TGCAGCGTCATACCGGGACAGGGTCAAGAGACCCAGTACTTC. This gives the protein CSVIPGQGQETQYF.

The chain links TRBV10-3 to TRBJ1-1, with TRBD1 identical over 7 bases. After removal of 10 bases from V and 1 base from J, the junction contained 9 bases not matched to a gene. Germline CDR1 and CDR2: ENHRY and SYGVKD. The CDR3 is made up of 14 amino acids. The CDR3: CASQTTGRNTEAFF. In DNA form, the CDR3 reads TGTGCCAGTCAAACGACAGGGAGGAACACTGAAGCTTTCTTT.

V and J are TRBV6-6 and TRBJ2-2; tentatively, D is TRBD1 (6 bases). V was trimmed by 7 bases and J by 7 bases, leaving 19 bases between them. CDR3 length equals 15 residues. The germline V gene encodes CDR1 MNHNY and CDR2 SVGAGI (reference sequence). The CDR3 loop is CASIWGQGLDGELFF. In nucleotides, the CDR3 is TGTGCCAGCATCTGGGGGCAGGGGTTAGACGGGGAGCTGTTTTTT.

This chain links TRBV7-9 with TRBJ1-2; unclear D gene. V shed 4 bases and J shed 5 bases, with 8 bases lying between them. The CDR3 length is 12 residues. Germline V gene data show CDR1 as SEHNR and CDR2 as FQNEAQ (reference sequence). In nucleotides, the CDR3 is TGTGCCAGCAGCTCCTTAGTGTATGGCTACACCTTC. It translates to CASSSLVYGYTF.

The rearrangement links TRBV6-5 to TRBJ1-1, with TRBD1 matching over 12 bases. The germline gives CDR1 MNHEY, CDR2 SVGAGI. The CDR3 sequence is 14 residues long. The junction had 8 bases not matched to a gene; V was cut back by 7 bases and J by 8 bases. The chain's CDR3 is CASIRDRGLEEAFF. The CDR3 region has the DNA TGTGCCAGCATTAGGGACAGGGGGCTGGAGGAAGCTTTCTTT.

V gene TRBV3-1 (or the pseudogene TRBV3-2) combines with J gene TRBJ2-2; a possible D gene is TRBD1 (6 bases). The germline CDR1 and CDR2 sequences are LGHDT and YNNKEL (reference sequence). The CDR3 covers 18 residues. The V end was cut by 5 bases, the J end by 6 bases, with 25 bases between. The CDR3 region is CASSTMSPGHRGPGELFF. CDR3 in DNA: TGTGCCAGCAGCACCATGTCACCGGGACACCGAGGACCCGGGGAGCTGTTTTTT.

This chain connects TRBV19 to TRBJ1-5; 9 nucleotides agree with TRBD1. The CDR3 consists of 15 residues. Germline assignment: CDR1 LNHDA and CDR2 SQIVND (reference sequence). Losses at the gene ends were 6 bases for V and 4 bases for J; bases not matched to a gene: 7. CDR3 coding DNA: TGTGCCAGTAGCACCGGACAGGGGAGAAATCAGCCCCAGCATTTT. Translating it yields CASSTGQGRNQPQHF.

The chain combines TRBV27 with TRBJ2-7; TRBD1 is a possible D gene (5 bases). The CDR3 is 15 residues long. Per the germline V gene, CDR1 is MNHEY and CDR2 is SMNVEV (reference sequence). With 0 bases removed from V and 3 bases from J, the gap between germline ends came to 12 bases. CDR3 region: CASSLSPDTIYEQYF. CDR3 in DNA: TGTGCCAGCAGTTTATCTCCGGACACCATCTACGAGCAGTACTTC.

The chain employs TRBV6-1 and TRBJ2-7; 9 bases agree with TRBD1. The CDR3 has 16 residues. Germline trimming cut 0 bases from V and 3 bases from J; bases unmatched to any gene: 6. Germline V gene lookup returns CDR1 MNHNS and CDR2 SASEGT. CDR3 DNA: TGTGCCAGCAGTGAAGCGCTTACAGGGGGCTTCTACGAGCAGTACTTC. Translation: CASSEALTGGFYEQYF.

CDR3 sequence (DNA): TGTGCCAGCAGCTGGGGAGCGCAGGACTCCTACAATGAGCAGTTCTTC. This translates into CASSWGAQDSYNEQFF. The V gene is TRBV7-9, the J gene TRBJ2-1; maybe TRBD2 (5 bases). The CDR3 covers 16 residues. From germline, CDR1 is SEHNR and CDR2 FQNEAQ (reference sequence). Between the trimmed V and J ends, which lost 4 bases and 0 bases, there was a span of 13 bases.

This clone has just a few counts. The chain recombines TRBV14 with TRBJ1-3; no reliable D call. The CDR3 is 14 amino acids. V lost 4 bases to trimming and J lost 0 bases, with 7 bases between them. Per germline, CDR1 SGHDN and CDR2 FVKESK. The CDR3 coding sequence is TGTGCCAGCAGCCCCACAGACTCTGGAAACACCATATATTTT. Protein product: CASSPTDSGNTIYF.

This chain joins TRBV6-5 and TRBJ1-4; 8 bases are a match to TRBD1. The V gene's germline CDR1 is MNHEY and CDR2 SVGAGI. The CDR3 loop spans 16 amino acids. The junction had 9 bases not matched to a gene; V was cut back by 2 bases and J by 7 bases. In DNA, the CDR3 is TGTGCCAGCAGTTACGGTAGAAGGGACAGGAGTGAAAAACTGTTTTTT. Translation gives CASSYGRRDRSEKLFF.

V is TRBV11-2 and J is TRBJ2-5, with 12 bases fitting TRBD2. V was clipped by 5 bases and J by 5 bases; unmatched bases: 6. The CDR3 totals 15 residues. Germline V lookup: CDR1 SGHAT, CDR2 FQNNGV. The chain's CDR3 is CASSPLAGGLETQYF. DNA of the CDR3: TGTGCCAGCAGCCCTCTAGCGGGGGGGCTCGAGACCCAGTACTTC.